The 25 T cell receptor beta chains below all came from one sample that was sequenced in a study of cytomegalovirus exposure and HLA in healthy donors. This PCR relied on a set of 60 Vbeta primers and 13 Jbeta primers. Some clones are missing from TCRdb's copy, which holds only in-frame ones; the method was immunoSEQ multiplex PCR. The table records approximately 130,000 clones, roughly 80% of them present only once. The sequencing sample was made of PBMCs. These receptors were obtained from a man between 18 and 35 years old in good health and CMV-seronegative.

V is TRBV5-6 and J is TRBJ1-2; TRBD1 agrees at 8 bases. This CDR3 has 14 amino acids. V was pared by 1 base and J by 8 bases, with 7 bases of the junction left unmatched. Germline lookup yields CDR1 SGHDT and CDR2 YYEEEE. CDR3 coding DNA: TGTGCCAGCAGCTTGCTACAGGGGGGTTCAGGCTACACCTTC. As protein: CASSLLQGGSGYTF.

The gene calls are TRBV19 and TRBJ1-5; 9 bases map to TRBD1. The germline CDR1 and CDR2 sequences are LNHDA and SQIVND (reference sequence). Germline trimming cut 5 bases from V and 7 bases from J; bases unmatched to any gene: 12. CDR3 length equals 16 residues. CDR3 nucleotide sequence: TGTGCCAGTAGTTTGGGGACAGGGAATTTCAACCAGCCCCAGCATTTT. The encoded protein is CASSLGTGNFNQPQHF.

This clone was seen a few times. This chain uses TRBV9 with TRBJ2-3; 10 nucleotides agree with TRBD1. Germline CDR1 and CDR2: SGDLS and YYNGEE. The CDR3 spans 16 residues. The V and J ends lost 1 base and 5 bases, in that order; junction bases with no gene match: 7. The CDR3, as DNA: TGTGCCAGCAGCGTACAAGGACAGGGGGTCATAGATACGCAGTATTTT. Translation gives CASSVQGQGVIDTQYF.

The gene calls are TRBV11-2 and TRBJ1-5, with unresolved D. Looked up from germline, CDR1 is SGHAT and CDR2 is FQNNGV. CDR3 length equals 13 residues. V shed 1 base and J shed 7 bases, with 8 bases lying between them. CDR3 sequence: CASSLGALQPQHF. DNA for the CDR3: TGTGCCAGCAGCTTAGGGGCCCTCCAGCCCCAGCATTTT.

The rearrangement uses TRBV5-1 and TRBJ1-6, with 8 bases aligning to TRBD1. The CDR3 consists of 18 residues. Germline trimming cut 4 bases from V and 1 base from J; bases unmatched to any gene: 10. Germline CDR1 and CDR2: SGHRS and YFSETQ. This CDR3 is CASSEDRVGFSYNSPLHF. The CDR3 DNA sequence: TGCGCCAGCAGCGAGGACAGGGTTGGGTTTTCCTATAATTCACCCCTCCACTTT.

The genes are TRBV21-1 and TRBJ1-1; the table's D gene call, TRBD1, was not cross checked with the DNA. TRBV21-1 is a listed pseudogene. CDR3 length equals 14 residues. Here the CDR3 reads CASSKDKRNTEAFF. The CDR3 nucleotides are TGTGCCAGCAGCAAAGACAAAAGGAACACTGAAGCTTTCTTT.

The chain employs TRBV6-4 and TRBJ1-2; TRBD1 agrees at 8 bases. Germline V gene data show CDR1 as MRHNA and CDR2 as SNTAGT. The CDR3 consists of 14 residues. J was trimmed by 5 bases and V by 4 bases; bases with no gene match: 6. CDR3 residues: CASSGTGGLYGYTF. The CDR3 nucleotides are TGTGCCAGCAGTGGAACAGGGGGATTATATGGCTACACCTTC.

The chain links TRBV6-4 to TRBJ2-1; TRBD2 aligns across 11 bases. Germline trimming cut 4 bases from V and 4 bases from J; bases unmatched to any gene: 3. CDR1 MRHNA and CDR2 SNTAGT come from the germline V gene. The CDR3 is 15 residues long. CDR3 residues: CASSVLAGVYNEQFF. Here the CDR3 DNA reads TGTGCCAGCAGTGTACTAGCGGGGGTATACAATGAGCAGTTCTTC.

Details on this clone: Other DNA sequences in this sample translate to the same CDR3. The chain is built from TRBV29-1 and TRBJ1-1; TRBD1 is a possible D gene (5 bases). The CDR3 covers 12 residues. From germline, CDR1 is SQVTM and CDR2 ANQGSEA. Trimming removed 6 bases from V and 0 bases from J, with 8 bases in between. The CDR3 DNA sequence: TGCAGCGTGGGGCGGATGAACACTGAAGCTTTCTTT. This gives the protein CSVGRMNTEAFF.

CDR3 protein: CASSLSGVAFF. The CDR3 bases are TGTGCCAGCAGCTTAAGCGGGGTAGCTTTCTTT. V and J are TRBV7-3 and TRBJ1-1; the D is unclear. V shed 1 base and J shed 10 bases, with 7 bases lying between them. From germline, CDR1 is SGHTA and CDR2 FQGTGA. The length of the CDR3 is 11 residues. The whole variable domain, remainder taken from reference TRBV7-3 and TRBJ1-1, is GAGVSQTPSNKVTEKGKYVELRCDPISGHTALYWYRQSLGQGPEFLIYFQGTGAADDSGLPNDRFFAVRPEGSVSTLKIQRTERGDSAVYLCASSLSGVAFFGQGTRLTVV.

The rearrangement uses TRBV29-1 and TRBJ1-2; maybe TRBD1 (5 bases). This CDR3 region has 13 residues. Trimming removed 7 bases from V and 3 bases from J, with 15 bases in between. Per the germline V gene, CDR1 is SQVTM and CDR2 is ANQGSEA. CDR3 region: CSDGTKTDYGYTF. For the CDR3, the DNA is TGCAGCGACGGGACTAAAACGGACTATGGCTACACCTTC.

V and J are TRBV10-3 and TRBJ1-2, with 7 bases aligning to TRBD1. The CDR3 has 14 amino acids. The germline V gene has CDR1 ENHRY and CDR2 SYGVKD. Unmatched junction bases numbered 6, after V lost 6 bases and J lost 2 bases. CDR3 protein: CAISNRDSNYGYTF. CDR3 DNA: TGTGCCATCAGCAACCGGGACAGCAACTATGGCTACACCTTC.

This clone was detected only once. Other DNA variants within this sample encode the same CDR3. This chain uses TRBV5-1 with TRBJ1-4, with TRBD1 as a possible D gene (5 bases). The germline V gene encodes CDR1 SGHRS and CDR2 YFSETQ. V was cut by 6 bases and J by 6 bases, with 18 bases left in between. The CDR3 runs 15 residues. CDR3 residues: CASTLGGAGDEKLFF. The CDR3 coding sequence is TGCGCCAGCACCCTAGGCGGGGCGGGGGATGAAAAACTGTTTTTT.

This clone was detected only a few times. This chain uses TRBV5-6 with TRBJ1-2; D is perhaps TRBD1 (5 bases). The CDR3 is made up of 15 amino acids. Trimming removed 1 base at V and 8 bases at J, with 18 bases between. Germline CDR1 reads SGHDT; CDR2 reads YYEEEE. The CDR3 protein is CASSLLSGPGQGYTF. The CDR3 DNA reads TGTGCCAGCAGCTTGTTGTCAGGGCCAGGGCAGGGCTACACCTTC.

This chain connects TRBV6-1 to TRBJ2-7; a weak D match, TRBD2 (6 bases). The length of the CDR3 is 17 residues. The V gene's germline CDR1 is MNHNS and CDR2 SASEGT. Trimming took off 2 bases at V and 6 bases at J, with 23 bases between the two ends. CDR3 in amino acids: CASSEMDGRFRLGEQYF. The CDR3 DNA is TGTGCCAGCAGTGAAATGGATGGGAGGTTCCGTCTGGGCGAGCAGTACTTC.

Concerning this clone: The same CDR3 arises from other DNA sequences in this sample as well. J is TRBJ2-7 and V is TRBV7-9, with TRBD2 identical over 7 bases. The germline V gene has CDR1 SEHNR and CDR2 FQNEAQ (reference sequence). The CDR3 consists of 14 residues. J lost 4 bases, V lost 6 bases, and 9 bases had no gene match. The DNA for the CDR3 is TGTGCCAGCAGTTCAGGACTAGGAGGTTACGAGCAGTACTTC. It encodes CASSSGLGGYEQYF.

This clone was detected once. This chain links TRBV14 with TRBJ1-1, with D maybe TRBD1 (6 bases). This CDR3 contains 17 residues. V lost 3 bases, J lost 5 bases, and 22 bases lay in between. Germline loops: CDR1 SGHDN, CDR2 FVKESK. The DNA of the CDR3 is TGTGCCAGCAGCCAGGACTTGAAGAGGGGGATTTGGACTGAAGCTTTCTTT. It encodes CASSQDLKRGIWTEAFF.

This chain uses TRBV11-2 with TRBJ2-3, with 9 bases lining up with TRBD2. The J segment lost 7 bases and the V segment lost 2 bases, leaving 16 bases of the junction unmatched. The CDR3 covers 18 residues. From germline, CDR1 is SGHAT and CDR2 FQNNGV. CDR3 DNA: TGTGCCAGCAGCTTAAGCGGGAGGCACAGCTTTCCCCAAAATACGCAGTATTTT. Translating it yields CASSLSGRHSFPQNTQYF. The complete variable domain, with remaining parts taken from reference TRBV11-2 and TRBJ2-3, reads EAGVAQSPRYKIIEKRQSVAFWCNPISGHATLYWYQQILGQGPKLLIQFQNNGVVDDSQLPKDRFSAERLKGVDSTLKIQPAKLEDSAVYLCASSLSGRHSFPQNTQYFGPGTRLTVL.

The chain is built from TRBV6-1 and TRBJ2-2, with D hard to call. V was shortened by 5 bases and J by 8 bases, with 6 bases between the two germline ends. The CDR3 runs 11 residues. Looked up from germline, CDR1 is MNHNS and CDR2 is SASEGT. The chain's CDR3 is CASSRLGELFF. Written as DNA, the CDR3 is TGTGCCAGCAGTCGTTTGGGGGAGCTGTTTTTT.

The DNA for the CDR3 is TGTGCCAGCAGCCCCGCTATGAGGTCAGACCAGAGTATCCGGGATGGCTACACCTTC. Translated: CASSPAMRSDQSIRDGYTF. The chain employs TRBV4-2 and TRBJ1-2; D gene uncertain. Trimming removed 4 bases from V and 6 bases from J, with 30 bases in between. The germline V gene encodes CDR1 LGHNA and CDR2 YNFKEQ. The CDR3 contains 19 residues.

The rearrangement joins TRBV6-5 to TRBJ2-7; 8 bases align to TRBD1. Germline V gene sequence: CDR1 MNHEY, CDR2 SVGAGI. The CDR3 is 14 residues long. The V and J ends lost 6 bases and 5 bases, in that order; junction bases with no gene match: 9. CDR3 in amino acids: CASRNRGQGDEQYF. In DNA form, the CDR3 reads TGTGCCAGCAGGAATCGTGGACAGGGTGACGAGCAGTACTTC.

The gene calls are TRBV9 and TRBJ1-2; no reliable D call. The V end was cut by 3 bases, the J end by 8 bases, with 17 bases between. Germline assignment: CDR1 SGDLS and CDR2 YYNGEE. There are 14 residues in the CDR3. CDR3 bases: TGTGCCAGCAGCGGGCCGCCCGGAGGTGAGGGCTACACCTTC. Its translation: CASSGPPGGEGYTF.

CDR3: CASSGGTGFYEQYF. The CDR3 DNA reads TGTGCCAGTAGTGGGGGGACAGGGTTCTACGAGCAGTACTTC. This rearrangement joins TRBV19 to TRBJ2-7, with 9 bases lining up with TRBD1. The J segment lost 3 bases and the V segment lost 5 bases, leaving 5 bases of the junction unmatched. The CDR3 contains 14 residues. Germline CDR1 is LNHDA and CDR2 is SQIVND (reference sequence).

This clone was found a few times. The chain employs TRBV7-3 and TRBJ1-5, with D unclear. The CDR3 totals 13 residues. Germline CDR1 SGHTA, CDR2 FQGTGA. The V and J ends lost 0 bases and 6 bases respectively, with 6 bases between them. CDR3 nucleotides: TGTGCCAGCAGCTTAACTGAGGGTCAGCCCCAGCATTTT. Encoded protein: CASSLTEGQPQHF. The full variable domain, with the rest looked up from reference TRBV7-3 and TRBJ1-5, is GAGVSQTPSNKVTEKGKYVELRCDPISGHTALYWYRQSLGQGPEFLIYFQGTGAADDSGLPNDRFFAVRPEGSVSTLKIQRTERGDSAVYLCASSLTEGQPQHFGDGTRLSIL.

V and J are TRBV9 and TRBJ2-5; D unresolved. The CDR3 covers 13 residues. V was shortened by 0 bases and J by 5 bases, with 8 bases between the two germline ends. Germline CDR1 and CDR2: SGDLS and YYNGEE. CDR3 sequence reads: CASSVGILETQYF. The CDR3 coding sequence is TGTGCCAGCAGCGTAGGTATCTTGGAGACCCAGTACTTC.